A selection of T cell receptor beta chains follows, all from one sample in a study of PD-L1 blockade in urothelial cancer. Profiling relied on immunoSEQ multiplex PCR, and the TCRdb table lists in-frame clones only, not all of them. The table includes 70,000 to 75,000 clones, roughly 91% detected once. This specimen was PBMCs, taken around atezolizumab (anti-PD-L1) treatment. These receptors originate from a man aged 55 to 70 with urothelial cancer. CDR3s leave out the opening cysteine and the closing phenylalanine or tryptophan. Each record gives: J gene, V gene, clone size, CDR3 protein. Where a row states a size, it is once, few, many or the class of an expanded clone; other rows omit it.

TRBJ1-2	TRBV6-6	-	ASSPGETSPGYT
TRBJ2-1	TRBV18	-	ASHGRDNEQF
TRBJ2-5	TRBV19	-	ASSIGGTAGQETQY
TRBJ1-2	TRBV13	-	ASSLQGRGYT
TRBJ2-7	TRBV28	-	ASSSIWTVSSYEQY
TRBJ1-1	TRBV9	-	ASSVFQGAEAF
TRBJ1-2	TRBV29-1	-	SAGNQGDYGYT
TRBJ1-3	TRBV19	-	ASSKGDTNTIY
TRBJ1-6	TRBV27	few	ASSSQGAGWSLH
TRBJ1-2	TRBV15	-	ATSRSGGGSYGYT
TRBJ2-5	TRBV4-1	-	ASSQESADRRETQY
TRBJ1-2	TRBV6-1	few	ASREPGQPNTD
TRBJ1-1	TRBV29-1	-	SVGTSTEAF
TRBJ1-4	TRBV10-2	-	ASNDREWVTNEKLF
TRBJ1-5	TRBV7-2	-	ASSSGMSQPQH
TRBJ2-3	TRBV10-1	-	ASSDAAGGSTDTQY
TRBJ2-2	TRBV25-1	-	ASSDRSELTGELF
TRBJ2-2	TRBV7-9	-	ASSLRGAVNTGELF
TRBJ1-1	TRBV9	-	ASSVRTETRAMNTEAF
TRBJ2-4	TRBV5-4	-	ASSPGGLAAKNIQY
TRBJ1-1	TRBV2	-	ASKGHNTEAF
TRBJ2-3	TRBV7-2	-	ASSLQGATDTQY
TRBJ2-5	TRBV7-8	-	ASSFQAGGIY
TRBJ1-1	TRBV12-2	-	ASRSGGTEAF
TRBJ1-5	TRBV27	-	ASSSRGRDRVLSNQPQH
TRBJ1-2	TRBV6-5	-	ASSSGPGSYT
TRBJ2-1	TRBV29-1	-	SVDPSKISGSSYNEQF
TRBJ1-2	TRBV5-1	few	ASSLGGYGYT